A single sample gave rise to the 5 T cell receptor beta chains below, sequenced in a study of low-dose radiotherapy and immunotherapy resistance in tumors. With a constant-region primer and a V-primer adapter, TCRs were subjected to 15 to 25 PCR cycles of amplification. Each CDR3 protein is one row after TCRdb ran MiXCR on the reads. Among tens of thousands of distinct CDR3 sequences listed, 10% to 15% were seen once. Time point denoted: before trial treatment. Sequenced here: PBMCs, sampled before treatment. The receptors shown here come from a female donor with ovarian cancer.

This clonotype was recorded at least ten times. This sequence joins TRBV30 and TRBJ1-2; D is unclear. V was clipped by 0 bases and J by 8 bases, with 16 bases between them. Per germline, CDR1 GTSNPN and CDR2 SVGIG (reference sequence). The CDR3 sequence is 14 residues long. CDR3 nucleotide sequence: TGTGCCTGGAGTGTAGGGAGGCTCACGGGCGGCTACACCTTC. Translated, it gives CAWSVGRLTGGYTF.

This clonotype was seen many times. V is TRBV19 and J is TRBJ1-5; D might be TRBD1 (5 bases). This CDR3 contains 17 residues. Germline-derived CDR1 and CDR2 are LNHDA and SQIVND (reference sequence). V lost 6 bases and J lost 3, with 21 bases in between. Here the CDR3 reads CASSPTGPIINNQPQHF. CDR3 DNA: TGTGCCAGTAGCCCGACGGGACCCATAATTAACAATCAGCCCCAGCATTTT.

This clonotype was found many times. This rearrangement joins TRBV10-3 to TRBJ2-1; D not resolved. The CDR3 has 12 residues. From germline, CDR1 is ENHRY and CDR2 SYGVKD. V was shortened by 2 bases and J by 7 bases, with 6 bases between the two germline ends. CDR3 amino acids: CAISESTNEQFF. CDR3 coding DNA: TGTGCCATCAGTGAGAGTACGAATGAGCAGTTCTTC.

The chain links TRBV12-3 or TRBV12-4 to TRBJ2-7; D ambiguous. The length of the CDR3 is 12 residues. V was trimmed by 4 bases and J by 6 bases, leaving 10 bases between them. The CDR3 loop reads CASSSPPREQYF. For the CDR3, the DNA is TGTGCCAGCAGTTCCCCCCCTCGCGAGCAGTACTTC.

This sequence joins TRBV25-1 and TRBJ2-3; no clear D. In germline, CDR1 is MGHDK, CDR2 SYGVNS. The CDR3 totals 11 residues. With 7 bases removed from V and 2 bases from J, the gap between germline ends came to 4 bases. CDR3 in DNA: TGTGCCAGCACTAACACAGATACGCAGTATTTT. It specifies CASTNTDTQYF. Full variable domain (rest looked up from reference TRBV25-1 and TRBJ2-3): EADIYQTPRYLVIGTGKKITLECSQTMGHDKMYWYQQDPGMELHLIHYSYGVNSTEKGDLSSESTVSRIRTEHFPLTLESARPSHTSQYLCASTNTDTQYFGPGTRLTVL.